The table lists the clone carrying this T cell receptor (beta chain) with many counts. This record belongs to a study of regulatory T cells in long-lasting Graves disease. The authors built TCR beta libraries using iRepertoire HTBI primers and Arm-PCR of CDR3 regions. TCRdb re-called the multiplex PCR reads through MiXCR, storing one row per CDR3 protein. This sample has about 610,000 distinct CDR3 sequences; 15% to 20% occur once, and the top ten carry around 11%. From germline, CDR1 is MNHEY and CDR2 SVGEGT. The length of the CDR3 is 15 residues. Trimming pared 7 bases from V and 4 bases from J, leaving 17 bases between. Time point meaning: newly diagnosed GD, antithyroid drugs for less than 3 months. There was RNA extracted from PBMCs, and the TCR library was made from it. Patients hailed from an endocrinology department in Xi'an, China. This same sample was also taken into another study, of T cells in Graves' hyperthyroidism and ophthalmopathy.

The receptor was isolated from a man aged 18 to 29 with Graves disease. The sequenced sample was peripheral blood mononuclear cells (PBMCs), obtained at new diagnosis, from a patient treated with antithyroid drugs. The chain has TRBV6-2 or TRBV6-3 and TRBJ2-1; D is perhaps TRBD2 (5 bases). CDR3 coding DNA: TGTGCCAGCACGACTATGACAAGAACTTACAATGAGCAGTTCTTC. Translation: CASTTMTRTYNEQFF.